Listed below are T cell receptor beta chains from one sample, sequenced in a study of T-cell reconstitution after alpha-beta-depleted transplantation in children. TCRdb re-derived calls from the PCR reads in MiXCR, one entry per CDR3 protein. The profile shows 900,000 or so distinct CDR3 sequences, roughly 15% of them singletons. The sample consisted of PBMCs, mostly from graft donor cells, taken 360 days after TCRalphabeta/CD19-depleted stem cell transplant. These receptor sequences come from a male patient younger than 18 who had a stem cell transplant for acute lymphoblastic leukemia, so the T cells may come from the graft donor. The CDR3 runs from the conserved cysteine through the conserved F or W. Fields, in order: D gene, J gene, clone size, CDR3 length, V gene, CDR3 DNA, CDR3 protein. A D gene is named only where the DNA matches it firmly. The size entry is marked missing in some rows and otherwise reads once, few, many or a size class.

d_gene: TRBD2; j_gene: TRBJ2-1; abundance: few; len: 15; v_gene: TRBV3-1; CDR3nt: TGTGCCAGCAGCCATGGGACTAGCGATGGAGGGGAGCAGTTCTTC; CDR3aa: CASSHGTSDGGEQFF
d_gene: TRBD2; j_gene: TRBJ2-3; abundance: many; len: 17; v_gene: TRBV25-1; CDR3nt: TGTGCCAGCAGTGAAGAAGAGCGGGAGAGACATCCAGATACGCAGTATTTT; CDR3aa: CASSEEERERHPDTQYF
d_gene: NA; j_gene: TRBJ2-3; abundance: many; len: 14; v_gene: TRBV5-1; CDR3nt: TGTGCCAGCAGTTTTCGGCAGAGCACAGATACGCAGTATTTT; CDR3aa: CASSFRQSTDTQYF
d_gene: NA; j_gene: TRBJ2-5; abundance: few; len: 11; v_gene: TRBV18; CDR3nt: TGTGCCAGCTCAGAAGAAGAGGCCCAGTACTTC; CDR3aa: CASSEEEAQYF
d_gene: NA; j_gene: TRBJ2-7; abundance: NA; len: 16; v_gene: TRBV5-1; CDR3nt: TGCGCCAGCAGCTCGGCCGGAACAGGTGTATGGGACGAGCAGTACTTC; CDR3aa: CASSSAGTGVWDEQYF
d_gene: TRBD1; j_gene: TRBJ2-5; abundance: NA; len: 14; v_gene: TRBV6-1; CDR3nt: TGTGCCAGCAGTGTCCAGGGGGCTCTGGTGACCCAGTACTTC; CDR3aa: CASSVQGALVTQYF
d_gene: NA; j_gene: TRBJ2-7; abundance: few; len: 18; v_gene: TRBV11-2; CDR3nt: TGTGCCAGCAGCTTAATGCGAGGGAGGGGGGGCCGATCCTACGAGCAGTACTTC; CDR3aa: CASSLMRGRGGRSYEQYF
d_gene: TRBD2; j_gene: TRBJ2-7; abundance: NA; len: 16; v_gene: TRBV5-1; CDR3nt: TGCGCCAGCAGCTTCGATACCGGGACTAGCGGGTTTGAGCAGTACTTC; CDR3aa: CASSFDTGTSGFEQYF
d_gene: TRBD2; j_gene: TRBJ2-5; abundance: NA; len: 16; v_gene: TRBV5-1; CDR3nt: TGCGCCAGCAGCCCACACATAGCGGGAGATCTAGAGACCCAGTACTTC; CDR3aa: CASSPHIAGDLETQYF
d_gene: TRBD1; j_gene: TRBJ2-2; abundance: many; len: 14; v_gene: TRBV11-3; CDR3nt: TGTGCCAGCAGCCGACAGGGGAACACCGGGGAGCTGTTTTTT; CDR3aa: CASSRQGNTGELFF
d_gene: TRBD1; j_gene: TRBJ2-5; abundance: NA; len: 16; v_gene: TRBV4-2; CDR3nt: TGTGCCAGCAGCCAAGGGACAGGCCGGTTCAGCGAGACCCAGTACTTC; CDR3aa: CASSQGTGRFSETQYF
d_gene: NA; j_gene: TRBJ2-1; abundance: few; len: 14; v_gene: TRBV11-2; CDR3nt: TGTGCCAGCAGCTTTCAGTCGGGAAACAATGAGCAGTTCTTC; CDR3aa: CASSFQSGNNEQFF
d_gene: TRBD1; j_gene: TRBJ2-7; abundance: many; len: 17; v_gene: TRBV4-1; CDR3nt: TGCGCCAGCAGCCAAACCGGGACAGGGAGCGTTGCATACGAGCAGTACTTC; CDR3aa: CASSQTGTGSVAYEQYF
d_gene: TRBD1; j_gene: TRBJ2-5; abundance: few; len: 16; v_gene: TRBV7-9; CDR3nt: TGTGCCAGCAGAAAGGGACAGGCCTTATACCAAGAGACCCAGTACTTC; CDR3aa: CASRKGQALYQETQYF
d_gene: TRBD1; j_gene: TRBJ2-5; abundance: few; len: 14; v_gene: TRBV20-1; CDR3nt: TGCAGTGCTCCGCCGGGACAGGGGAAGGAGACCCAGTACTTC; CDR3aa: CSAPPGQGKETQYF
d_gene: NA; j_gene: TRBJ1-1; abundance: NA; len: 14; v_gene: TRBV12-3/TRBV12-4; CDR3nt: TGTGCCAGCAGTTTCGGCAGGCCGAACACTGAAGCTTTCTTT; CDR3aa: CASSFGRPNTEAFF
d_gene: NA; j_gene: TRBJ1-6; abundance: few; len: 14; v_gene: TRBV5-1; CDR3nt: TGCGCCAGCAGCTTCCGGCCAGGAGGTTCACCCCTCCACTTT; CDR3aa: CASSFRPGGSPLHF
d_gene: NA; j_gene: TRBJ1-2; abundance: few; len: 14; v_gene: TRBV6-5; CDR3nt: TGTGCCAGCAGTCACCCGGAGGGGCTTGATGGCTACACCTTC; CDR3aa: CASSHPEGLDGYTF
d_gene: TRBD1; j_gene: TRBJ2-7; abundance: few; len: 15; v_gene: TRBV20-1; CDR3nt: TGCAGTGCTAGAGATCCGGGACAGGGGATGTACGAGCAGTACTTC; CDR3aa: CSARDPGQGMYEQYF
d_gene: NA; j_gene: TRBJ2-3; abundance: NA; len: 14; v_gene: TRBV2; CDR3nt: TGTGCCAGCACCCTATGGGGAGTGGCAGATACGCAGTATTTT; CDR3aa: CASTLWGVADTQYF
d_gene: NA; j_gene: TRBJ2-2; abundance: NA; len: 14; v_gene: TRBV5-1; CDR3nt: TGCGCCAGCAGCGGGGACTGGGACACCGGGGAGCTGTTTTTT; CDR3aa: CASSGDWDTGELFF
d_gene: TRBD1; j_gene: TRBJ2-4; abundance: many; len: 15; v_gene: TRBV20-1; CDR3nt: TGCAGTGCAACTACTATCAGGGGGGCCAAAAACATTCAGTACTTC; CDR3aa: CSATTIRGAKNIQYF
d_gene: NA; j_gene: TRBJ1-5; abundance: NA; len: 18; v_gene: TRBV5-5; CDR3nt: TGTGCCAGCAGCGCCGACTGGGGCCCACCCTATAGCAATCAGCCCCAGCATTTT; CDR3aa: CASSADWGPPYSNQPQHF
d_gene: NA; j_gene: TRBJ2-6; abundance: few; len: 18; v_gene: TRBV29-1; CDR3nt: TGCAGCGTTGAAGGTCAGGCAGGGCGACACTCTGGGGCCAACGTCCTGACTTTC; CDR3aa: CSVEGQAGRHSGANVLTF
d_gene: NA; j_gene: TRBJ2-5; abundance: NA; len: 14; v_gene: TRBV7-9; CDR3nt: TGTGCCAGCAGCCTCTCGGACCTCCAAGAGACCCAGTACTTC; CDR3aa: CASSLSDLQETQYF
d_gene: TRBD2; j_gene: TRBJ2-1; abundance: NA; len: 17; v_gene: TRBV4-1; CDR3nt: TGCGCCAGCAGCCAAGTTATTCTAGCGGGACCTTACAATGAGCAGTTCTTC; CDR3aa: CASSQVILAGPYNEQFF
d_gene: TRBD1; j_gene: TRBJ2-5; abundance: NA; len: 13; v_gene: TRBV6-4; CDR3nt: TGTGCCAGCAGCCAAACAGGGGACGGGACCCAGTACTTC; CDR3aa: CASSQTGDGTQYF
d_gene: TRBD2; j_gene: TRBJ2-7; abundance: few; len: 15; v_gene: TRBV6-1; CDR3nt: TGTGCCAGCAGCCCTCTTAGCGGGAGGTCCTACGAGCAGTACTTC; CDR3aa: CASSPLSGRSYEQYF
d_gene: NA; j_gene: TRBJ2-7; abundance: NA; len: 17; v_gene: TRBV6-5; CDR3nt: TGTGCCAGCAGTTACTCGATTAGGGGGGCTTTTTCATACGAGCAGTACTTC; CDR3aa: CASSYSIRGAFSYEQYF
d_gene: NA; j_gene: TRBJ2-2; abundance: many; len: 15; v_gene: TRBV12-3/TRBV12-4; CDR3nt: TGTGCCAGCAGTTCGATGGAGCGCCGTACCGGGGAGCTGTTTTTT; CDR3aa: CASSSMERRTGELFF
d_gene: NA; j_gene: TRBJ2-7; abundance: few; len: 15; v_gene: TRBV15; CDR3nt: TGTGCCACGGAAGAGGAGCGGGACACGACCTACGAGCAGTACTTC; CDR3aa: CATEEERDTTYEQYF
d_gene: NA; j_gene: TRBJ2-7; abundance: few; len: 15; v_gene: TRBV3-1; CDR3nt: TGTGCCAGCAGCCCCGGACGCGCGCCCTCCTACGAGCAGTACTTC; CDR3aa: CASSPGRAPSYEQYF
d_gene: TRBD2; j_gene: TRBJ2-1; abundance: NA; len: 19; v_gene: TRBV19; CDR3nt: TGTGCCAGTAGTATAGCAGGGACTAGCGGGAGAGGGGGGCTTAATGAGCAGTTCTTC; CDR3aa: CASSIAGTSGRGGLNEQFF
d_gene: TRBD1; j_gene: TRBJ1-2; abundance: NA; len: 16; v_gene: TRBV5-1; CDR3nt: TGCGCCAGCAGCTTGGGAGACAGGGGGCCAAACTATGGCTACACCTTC; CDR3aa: CASSLGDRGPNYGYTF
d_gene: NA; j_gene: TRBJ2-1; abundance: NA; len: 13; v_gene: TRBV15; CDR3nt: TGTGCCACCAGCACCGGAATTTACAATGAGCAGTTCTTC; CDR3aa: CATSTGIYNEQFF
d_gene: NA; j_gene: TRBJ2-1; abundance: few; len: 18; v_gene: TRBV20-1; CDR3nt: TGCAGTGCTCCAGGCGGACAACCGGCTTTGGGCTCCTACAATGAGCAGTTCTTC; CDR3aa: CSAPGGQPALGSYNEQFF
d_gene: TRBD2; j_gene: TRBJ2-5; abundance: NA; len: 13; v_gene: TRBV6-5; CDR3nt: TGTGCCAGCAGACCGGACCGGGGGGGGACCCAGTACTTC; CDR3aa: CASRPDRGGTQYF
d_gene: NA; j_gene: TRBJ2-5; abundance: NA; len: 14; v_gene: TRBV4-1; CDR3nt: TGCGCCAGCAGCCCGACTAGGGCGCAAGAGACCCAGTACTTC; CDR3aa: CASSPTRAQETQYF
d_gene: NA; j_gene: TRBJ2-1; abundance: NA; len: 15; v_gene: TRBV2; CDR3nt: TGTGCCAGCAGTGAACATAGGCTCCTAGAGAGTGAGCAGTTCTTC; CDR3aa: CASSEHRLLESEQFF
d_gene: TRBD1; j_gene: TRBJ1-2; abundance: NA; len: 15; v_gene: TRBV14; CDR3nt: TGTGCCAGCAGCCCTTATACGACAGGGGCGGATGGCTACACCTTC; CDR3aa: CASSPYTTGADGYTF
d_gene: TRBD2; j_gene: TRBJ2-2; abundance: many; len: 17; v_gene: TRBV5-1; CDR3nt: TGCGCCAGCAGGAGACTAGCGGGAGACGGGAACACCGGGGAGCTGTTTTTT; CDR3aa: CASRRLAGDGNTGELFF
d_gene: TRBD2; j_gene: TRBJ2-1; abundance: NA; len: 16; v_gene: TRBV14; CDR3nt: TGTGCCAGCAGCGGTCCTAGCGGCCTTACCTACAATGAGCAGTTCTTC; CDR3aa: CASSGPSGLTYNEQFF
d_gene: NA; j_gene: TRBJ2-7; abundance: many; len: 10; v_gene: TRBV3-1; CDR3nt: TGTGCCAGCAGCCGCGACCTAAACCACTTC; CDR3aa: CASSRDLNHF
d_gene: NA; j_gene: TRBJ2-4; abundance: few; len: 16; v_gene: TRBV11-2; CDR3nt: TGTGCCAGCAGCTTAGGAAGTGGTTTTGCCAAAAACATTCAGTACTTC; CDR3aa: CASSLGSGFAKNIQYF
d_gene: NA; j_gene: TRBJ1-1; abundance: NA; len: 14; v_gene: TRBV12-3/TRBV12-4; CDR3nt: TGTGCCAGCAGTTTTTCGGAATTGAACACTGAAGCTTTCTTT; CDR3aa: CASSFSELNTEAFF
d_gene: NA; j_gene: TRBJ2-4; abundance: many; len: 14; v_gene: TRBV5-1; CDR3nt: TGCGCCAGCAGAGAGGGATGGGCCAAAAACATTCAGTACTTC; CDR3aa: CASREGWAKNIQYF
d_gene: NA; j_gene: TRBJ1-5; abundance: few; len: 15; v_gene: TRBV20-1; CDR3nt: TGCAGTGCCCGCGAAGGGGCGAGGAGCAATCAGCCCCAGCATTTT; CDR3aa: CSAREGARSNQPQHF
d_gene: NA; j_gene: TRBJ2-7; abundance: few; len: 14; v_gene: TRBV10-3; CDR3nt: TGTGCCATCAGTGAGACCGGAGAGGTTTACGAGCAGTACTTC; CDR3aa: CAISETGEVYEQYF